Following are 4 T cell receptor beta chains from one sample sequenced in a study of T cells in Graves' hyperthyroidism and ophthalmopathy. Amplified TCR beta CDR3 regions derived from RNA transcripts. Carried out on the TCR CDR3, a first-round RT-PCR used the HTBI primer set. One entry per CDR3 protein results from TCRdb running MiXCR on the multiplex PCR reads. The sample includes about 640,000 distinct CDR3 sequences, about 15% of them seen just once. The sequencing input was blood. Every receptor here comes from a woman between 50 and 59 years old with Graves' ophthalmopathy.

This clonotype appeared many times. The chain carries TRBV3-1 and TRBJ2-7; D is possibly TRBD2 (6 bases). There are 14 residues in the CDR3. V lost 4 bases and J lost 7, with 17 bases in between. Per germline, CDR1 LGHDT and CDR2 YNNKEL (reference sequence). The CDR3 nucleotides read TGTGCCAGCAGCCCGGGAGCGCTCGCTGGGGAGCAGTACTTC. This gives the protein CASSPGALAGEQYF.

In this sample, this clonotype turned up many times. The chain uses TRBV3-1 and TRBJ2-6; 7 nucleotides align to TRBD1. The CDR3 is 18 amino acids. V was pared by 6 bases and J by 2 bases, with 13 bases of the junction left unmatched. The V gene's germline CDR1 is LGHDT and CDR2 YNNKEL (reference sequence). DNA of the CDR3: TGTGCCAGCAGTCGAAACCGGGACAGCCCTCCTGGGGCCAACGTCCTGACTTTC. Its protein product is CASSRNRDSPPGANVLTF.

The table lists this clonotype with a count of one. The chain recombines TRBV11-3 with TRBJ2-3; 10 bases fit TRBD2. V trimming: 3 bases; J trimming: 2 bases; junction bases outside the gene matches: 5. The CDR3 loop spans 16 amino acids. CDR1 is SGHNT, CDR2 YENEEA, per germline. This CDR3 reads CASSFPGLADTDTQYF. The CDR3 bases are TGTGCCAGCAGCTTCCCAGGACTAGCGGACACAGATACGCAGTATTTT. Supplemented by reference TRBV11-3 and TRBJ2-3, the full variable domain reads EAGVVQSPRYKIIEKKQPVAFWCNPISGHNTLYWYLQNLGQGPELLIRYENEEAVDDSQLPKDRFSAERLKGVDSTLKIQPAELGDSAVYLCASSFPGLADTDTQYFGPGTRLTVL.

The chain carries TRBV29-1 and TRBJ2-1; a possible D gene is TRBD2 (5 bases). CDR1 is SQVTM, CDR2 ANQGSEA, per germline. The CDR3 extends over 14 amino acids. The ends were cut back, 7 bases at V and 1 base at J, with 14 bases in the middle. CDR3 in amino acids: CSGNLDFSYNEQFF. The CDR3, as DNA: TGCAGCGGGAACCTGGACTTTTCCTACAATGAGCAGTTCTTC.